What follows is one TCR beta chain and its context. Looked up from germline, CDR1 is PRHDT and CDR2 is FYEKMQ (reference sequence). CDR3 length equals 14 residues. The V segment lost 7 bases and the J segment 5 bases; nucleotides outside the gene matches: 6. The sample comes from a study of tumor-infiltrating lymphocytes in localized non-small cell lung cancer. Method: immunoSEQ multiplex PCR; TCRdb's copy keeps in-frame clones and lacks some. The sample shows roughly 12,000 clones, 70% to 90% of them seen only once. Input material: uninvolved lung tissue not adjacent to the tumor. The V call is TRBV13, the J call TRBJ2-2; 8 bases fit TRBD2. The clonotype was recovered from a human donor with non-small cell lung cancer. The CDR3 sequence is CASMAGGGTGELFF. DNA of the CDR3: TGTGCCAGCATGGCCGGCGGGGGGACCGGGGAGCTGTTTTTT.